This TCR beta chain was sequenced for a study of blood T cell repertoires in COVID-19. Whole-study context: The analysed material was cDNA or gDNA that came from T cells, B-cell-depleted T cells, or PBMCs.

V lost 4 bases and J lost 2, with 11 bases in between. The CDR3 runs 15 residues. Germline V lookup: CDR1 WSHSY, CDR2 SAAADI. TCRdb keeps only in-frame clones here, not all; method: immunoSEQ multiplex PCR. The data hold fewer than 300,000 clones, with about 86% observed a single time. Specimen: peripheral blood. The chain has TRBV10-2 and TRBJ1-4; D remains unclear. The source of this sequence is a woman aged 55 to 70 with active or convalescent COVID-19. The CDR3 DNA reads TGCGCCAGCAGTGGGGGAGGGAGGACTAATGAAAAACTGTTTTTT. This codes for CASSGGGRTNEKLFF.